What follows are 28 T cell receptor beta chains derived from one specimen sequenced in a study of blood T cell repertoires in COVID-19 (TCRdb year 2020). The library was prepared using the immunoSEQ multiplex PCR assay. In TCRdb, the immuneACCESS table is reduced to in-frame sequences with V and J assigned. These tables do not hold every clone; where another copy was compared, an unresolved V gene accounts for under half, and the others remain unexplained. This sample holds 55,000 to 70,000 clones; around 90% were observed only once. 3.4% of the sample rests with the top ten. Sequencing was done on a sample of peripheral blood. The origin of the receptors is a woman in her forties or fifties with COVID-19, enrolled during active disease.

The rearrangement joins TRBV15 to TRBJ2-7; D might be TRBD2 (5 bases). Germline V gene lookup returns CDR1 LNHNV and CDR2 YYDKDF (reference sequence). This CDR3 is built from 14 residues. The V end was cut by 1 base, the J end by 5 bases, with 12 bases between. DNA for the CDR3: TGTGCCACCAGCAGAGCGAGGGAAGAAAACGAGCAGTACTTC. Its protein product is CATSRAREENEQYF.

The chain links TRBV30 to TRBJ2-7; 10 bases are shared with TRBD1. J lost 6 bases, V lost 1 base, and 15 bases had no gene match. Germline lookup yields CDR1 GTSNPN and CDR2 SVGIG (reference sequence). This CDR3 contains 17 residues. In DNA, the CDR3 is TGTGCCTGGAGTGGGGACAGGGGAAGCCTTTTTTTCGTCGAGCAGTACTTC. This sequence encodes CAWSGDRGSLFFVEQYF.

The rearrangement links TRBV3-1 (or the pseudogene TRBV3-2) to TRBJ2-2; perhaps TRBD2 as D (7 bases). The CDR3 consists of 15 residues. V lost 4 bases to trimming and J lost 4 bases, with 13 bases between them. In germline, CDR1 is LGHDT, CDR2 YNNKEL (reference sequence). The CDR3 DNA follows: TGTGCCAGCAGCCCCCGGGGAGGGGGCACCGGGGAGCTGTTTTTT. Translation gives CASSPRGGGTGELFF.

The rearrangement links TRBV21-1 to TRBJ1-4. TRBV21-1 is flagged as a pseudogene. The CDR3 has 17 residues. Here the CDR3 reads CASSKGGGVATNEKLFF. CDR3 sequence (DNA): TGTGCCAGCAGCAAAGGGGGAGGAGTTGCAACTAATGAAAAACTGTTTTTT.

The chain is built from TRBV4-2 and TRBJ1-2, with 9 bases that match TRBD1. The germline V gene encodes CDR1 LGHNA and CDR2 YNFKEQ. The CDR3 is 14 residues long. With 5 bases clipped from V and 3 bases from J, the junction kept 4 bases outside the gene matches. The CDR3 DNA reads as TGTGCCAGCAGCTACCGGGACAGGGACTATGGCTACACCTTC. It codes for CASSYRDRDYGYTF.

The CDR3 sequence is CATSDHRGSDTQYF. The DNA of the CDR3 is TGTGCCACCAGTGATCACAGGGGATCAGATACGCAGTATTTT. The J gene is TRBJ2-3, the V gene TRBV24-1; TRBD1 matches at 7 bases. Germline V lookup: CDR1 KGHDR, CDR2 SFDVKD. The CDR3 spans 14 residues. With V trimmed by 3 bases and J by 4 bases, 3 bases remained unmatched.

This chain connects TRBV5-1 to TRBJ2-1; 10 bases map to TRBD2. V was clipped by 4 bases and J by 13 bases; unmatched bases: 5. Germline values: CDR1 SGHRS, CDR2 YFSETQ. The CDR3 spans 12 residues. As DNA, the CDR3 is TGCGCCAGCAGCGAAGCGGGAGGGCGTCAGTTCTTC. This translates into CASSEAGGRQFF.

The sample holds one count of this clone. CDR3 nucleotide sequence: TGCGCCAGCAGTGAACAGGGGAGCTCCTACGAGCAGTACTTC. Its translation: CASSEQGSSYEQYF. The rearrangement uses TRBV5-1 and TRBJ2-7; TRBD1 matches 7 bases. Per germline, CDR1 SGHRS and CDR2 YFSETQ. The CDR3 has 14 residues. V gave up 5 bases and J gave up 0 bases; unmatched junction bases: 5.

CDR3 in amino acids: CASSLAPHEQYF. The CDR3, as DNA: TGTGCCAGCAGTTTGGCCCCCCACGAGCAGTACTTC. This chain links TRBV28 with TRBJ2-7; no clear D gene. The length of the CDR3 is 12 residues. The V and J ends lost 3 bases and 5 bases respectively, with 8 bases between them. Looked up from germline, CDR1 is MDHEN and CDR2 is SYDVKM.

This clone is a singleton in its sample. V and J are TRBV28 and TRBJ1-4; 8 bases agree with TRBD1. Germline V lookup: CDR1 MDHEN, CDR2 SYDVKM. The V segment lost 4 bases and the J segment 6 bases; nucleotides outside the gene matches: 7. This CDR3 contains 15 residues. The CDR3 sequence is CASSSPGGLYEKLFF. DNA for the CDR3: TGTGCCAGCAGTTCCCCAGGGGGCCTATATGAAAAACTGTTTTTT.

CDR3 in amino acids: CASSYSAGLYEQYF. The CDR3 nucleotides are TGTGCCAGCAGTTACTCGGCAGGATTGTACGAGCAGTACTTC. V and J are TRBV6-5 and TRBJ2-7; D uncertain. The CDR3 contains 14 residues. V lost 0 bases and J lost 4, with 10 bases in between. Germline CDR1 is MNHEY and CDR2 is SVGAGI.

The rearrangement joins TRBV9 to TRBJ2-7; no clear D gene. This CDR3 is 11 amino acids long. Trimming left V 3 bases short and J 3 bases short, with 4 bases between. The germline V gene encodes CDR1 SGDLS and CDR2 YYNGEE. In nucleotides, the CDR3 is TGTGCCAGCAGCGCCCACTACGAGCAGTACTTC. Translated: CASSAHYEQYF.

V and J are TRBV7-8 and TRBJ1-1; D may be TRBD1 (5 bases). The CDR3 extends over 16 amino acids. The V gene lost 5 bases and the J gene lost 0 bases, with 16 bases spanning the gap. Germline V gene data show CDR1 as SGHVS and CDR2 as FQNEAQ. CDR3: CASSQRVGLLNTEAFF. The CDR3 DNA is TGTGCCAGCAGCCAACGAGTGGGGCTCTTGAACACTGAAGCTTTCTTT.

J is TRBJ2-5 and V is TRBV29-1; 9 nucleotides agree with TRBD1. In germline, CDR1 is SQVTM, CDR2 ANQGSEA. V dropped 3 bases and J dropped 5; count of bases not matched to a gene: 7. This CDR3 has 14 amino acids. The CDR3 region is CSVDTGGVGETQYF. The CDR3 coding sequence is TGCAGCGTTGATACAGGGGGCGTCGGGGAGACCCAGTACTTC.

This CDR3 reads CASSDIRGLNGYTF. CDR3 coding DNA: TGTGCCAGCAGTGATATCAGGGGGCTCAATGGCTACACCTTC. The V and J genes are TRBV27 and TRBJ1-2, with TRBD1 matching over 8 bases. This CDR3 is 14 amino acids long. Trimming at V came to 5 bases and at J to 6 bases, leaving 8 bases not matched to a gene. Germline lookup yields CDR1 MNHEY and CDR2 SMNVEV (reference sequence).

The rearrangement joins TRBV24-1 to TRBJ2-3, with D uncertain. Germline assignment: CDR1 KGHDR and CDR2 SFDVKD. Trimming cost V 5 bases and J 8 bases, with 13 bases left between them. The CDR3 spans 13 residues. The CDR3 coding sequence is TGTGCCACCAGTGCGGTAGCATTAGGTACGCAGTATTTT. Translation: CATSAVALGTQYF.

The chain links TRBV28 to TRBJ2-7; no reliable D call. Trimming cost V 6 bases and J 2 bases, with 11 bases left between them. The CDR3 length is 13 residues. Germline lookup yields CDR1 MDHEN and CDR2 SYDVKM. The CDR3, as DNA: TGTGCCAGCAGCATCGGGTGGGCCTACGAGCAGTACTTC. Translation gives CASSIGWAYEQYF.

CDR3 coding DNA: TGCGCCAGCAGCTTGGTTGCAGGGGCAGATCAGCCCCAGCATTTT. Translation: CASSLVAGADQPQHF. The chain is built from TRBV5-1 and TRBJ1-5, with D tentatively TRBD1 (6 bases). Trimming pared 0 bases from V and 5 bases from J, leaving 12 bases between. Germline assignment: CDR1 SGHRS and CDR2 YFSETQ. This CDR3 region has 15 residues. The variable domain in full, completed from reference TRBV5-1 and TRBJ1-5, reads KAGVTQTPRYLIKTRGQQVTLSCSPISGHRSVSWYQQTPGQGLQFLFEYFSETQRNKGNFPGRFSGRQFSNSRSEMNVSTLELGDSALYLCASSLVAGADQPQHFGDGTRLSIL.

The chain combines TRBV5-4 with TRBJ1-6, with D hard to call. The CDR3 spans 12 residues. Deletions cut 4 bases from V and 9 bases from J, with 8 bases between. Germline V gene data show CDR1 as SGHNT and CDR2 as YYREEE (reference sequence). CDR3 nucleotide sequence: TGTGCCAGCAGCCCCCTAGGTTCACCCCTCCACTTT. It translates to CASSPLGSPLHF.

This clone occurred once. This sequence joins TRBV19 and TRBJ2-7; the D gene is possibly TRBD2 (5 bases). There are 13 residues in the CDR3. Germline CDR1 reads LNHDA; CDR2 reads SQIVND (reference sequence). The V end lost 0 bases, the J end lost 7 bases, and 10 bases lay between the germline ends. CDR3 in amino acids: CASSIEASGEQYF. CDR3 sequence (DNA): TGTGCCAGTAGTATAGAGGCGTCGGGAGAGCAGTACTTC. The variable domain in full, completed from reference TRBV19 and TRBJ2-7, reads DGGITQSPKYLFRKEGQNVTLSCEQNLNHDAMYWYRQDPGQGLRLIYYSQIVNDFQKGDIAEGYSVSREKKESFPLTVTSAQKNPTAFYLCASSIEASGEQYFGPGTRLTVT.

V is TRBV11-3 and J is TRBJ2-3, with 10 bases lining up with TRBD2. CDR1 SGHNT and CDR2 YENEEA come from the germline V gene. The CDR3 runs 15 residues. After removal of 4 bases from V and 7 bases from J, the junction contained 8 bases not matched to a gene. CDR3 protein: CASSSLAGSRYTQYF. Written as DNA, the CDR3 is TGTGCCAGCAGCTCACTAGCGGGGAGTAGGTATACGCAGTATTTT.

This sequence joins TRBV25-1 and TRBJ1-5, with 8 bases matching TRBD1. The germline CDR1 and CDR2 sequences are MGHDK and SYGVNS. The CDR3 consists of 16 residues. J gave up 4 bases and V 1 base, and 6 bases lay outside the gene matches. CDR3 sequence: CASSEWGWTGNQPQHF. CDR3 nucleotide sequence: TGTGCCAGCAGTGAATGGGGCTGGACAGGGAATCAGCCCCAGCATTTT. Using reference TRBV25-1 and TRBJ1-5 for the parts outside the CDR3, the full variable domain is EADIYQTPRYLVIGTGKKITLECSQTMGHDKMYWYQQDPGMELHLIHYSYGVNSTEKGDLSSESTVSRIRTEHFPLTLESARPSHTSQYLCASSEWGWTGNQPQHFGDGTRLSIL.

This clone was found a few times. This rearrangement joins TRBV4-2 to TRBJ1-1; 7 bases are shared with TRBD1. Germline V gene lookup returns CDR1 LGHNA and CDR2 YNFKEQ. This CDR3 spans 15 amino acids. V shed 4 bases and J 7 bases; nucleotides not matched to a gene: 12. CDR3 in amino acids: CASSRDTGAGSEAFF. The CDR3, as DNA: TGTGCCAGCAGCCGCGATACAGGGGCAGGGAGTGAAGCTTTCTTT.

The gene calls are TRBV4-3 and TRBJ2-1; TRBD1 is a possible D gene (6 bases). From germline, CDR1 is LGHNA and CDR2 YSLEER. CDR3 length equals 14 residues. Deletions cut 4 bases from V and 4 bases from J, with 11 bases between. Written as DNA, the CDR3 is TGCGCCAGCAGCCCCCGGGACACTTACAATGAGCAGTTCTTC. It encodes CASSPRDTYNEQFF.

The chain combines TRBV19 with TRBJ1-2, with D tentatively TRBD1 (6 bases). Trimming cost V 6 bases and J 3 bases, with 14 bases left between them. Germline lookup yields CDR1 LNHDA and CDR2 SQIVND (reference sequence). The CDR3 length is 14 residues. CDR3 coding DNA: TGTGCCAGTAGCCCACAGGGTAGGGACTATGGCTACACCTTC. Translating it yields CASSPQGRDYGYTF.

The chain is built from TRBV2 and TRBJ1-6; 10 bases align to TRBD1. This CDR3 is built from 17 residues. The V gene's germline CDR1 is SNHLY and CDR2 FYNNEI. With V trimmed by 3 bases and J by 5 bases, 7 bases remained unmatched. The CDR3 bases are TGTGCCAGCAGTGACGCAGACAGGGGGCTGGATAATTCACCCCTCCACTTT. Translating it yields CASSDADRGLDNSPLHF.

The chain is built from TRBV6-5 and TRBJ1-1; D gene uncertain. V lost 6 bases and J 1 base, leaving 15 bases between the germline ends. Germline CDR1 is MNHEY and CDR2 is SVGAGI. The CDR3 totals 15 residues. In DNA, the CDR3 is TGTGCCAGCAGGAGAACGGGGTCCCAGAACACTGAAGCTTTCTTT. Protein sequence: CASRRTGSQNTEAFF.

This clone was found once. The chain uses TRBV28 and TRBJ1-5, with D perhaps TRBD1 (6 bases). Per germline, CDR1 MDHEN and CDR2 SYDVKM. The V and J ends lost 5 bases and 7 bases respectively, with 18 bases between them. The CDR3 length is 15 residues. CDR3 DNA: TGTGCCAGCAGTCCCACCACAGGGAGCTGGCAGCCCCAGCATTTT. Its protein is CASSPTTGSWQPQHF.